This TCR beta chain was sequenced during a study of blood T cell repertoires in COVID-19. In the study overall: Both acute and convalescent COVID-19 samples were obtained from the United States, Italy and Spain. The cDNA or gDNA used as material had been derived from T cells, B-cell-depleted T cells, or PBMCs.

In the original workflow: Estimates of nucleated cell counts were drawn from the amplification of reference gene primers. Using immunoSEQ multiplex PCR, the repertoire was profiled, and TCRdb retains in-frame clones only, with some absent. D and trimming were read from the DNA, whereas the V and J calls and clone size are those reported in that table. The sample has about 120,000 clones, 75% to 90% seen once. The sample was peripheral blood. This clonotype originated in a woman aged 70-85 years with acute or convalescent COVID-19.

The CDR3 DNA reads TGTGCCAGCAGCCAACCGGGGGGCACCGGGGAGCTGTTTTTT. It codes for CASSQPGGTGELFF. The rearrangement joins TRBV3-1 (or the pseudogene TRBV3-2) to TRBJ2-2; 7 nucleotides align to TRBD2. J was trimmed by 4 bases and V by 2 bases; bases with no gene match: 1. Germline CDR1 LGHDT, CDR2 YNNKEL (reference sequence). The CDR3 sequence is 14 residues long.